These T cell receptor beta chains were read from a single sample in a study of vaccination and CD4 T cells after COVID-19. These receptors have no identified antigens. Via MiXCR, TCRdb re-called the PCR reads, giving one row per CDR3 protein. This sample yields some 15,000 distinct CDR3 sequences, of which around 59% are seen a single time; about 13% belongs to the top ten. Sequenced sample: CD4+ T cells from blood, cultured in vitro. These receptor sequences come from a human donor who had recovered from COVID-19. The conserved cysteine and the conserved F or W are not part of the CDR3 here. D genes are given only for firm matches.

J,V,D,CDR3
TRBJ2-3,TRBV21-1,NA,ASPAGEMDTQY
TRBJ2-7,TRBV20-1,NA,SARHTGYNSYEQY
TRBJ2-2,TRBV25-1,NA,ASSRRVNTGELF
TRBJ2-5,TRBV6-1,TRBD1,ASSHRDRGRGETQY
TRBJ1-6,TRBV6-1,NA,ASSESWAGNSPLH
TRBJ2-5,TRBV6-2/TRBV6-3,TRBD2,ASSGSGRAETQY
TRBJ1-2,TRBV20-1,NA,SARGAHATNYGYT
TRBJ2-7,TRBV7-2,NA,ARFRPPGDEQY
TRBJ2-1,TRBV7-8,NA,ASSLAHLYNEQF
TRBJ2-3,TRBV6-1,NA,ASSTQGRDTQY
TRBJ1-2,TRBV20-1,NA,SARDSGAGSGYGYT
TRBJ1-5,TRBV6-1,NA,ASSVGIGNQPQH
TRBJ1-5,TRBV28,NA,ASSPAGVGQLNRPQH
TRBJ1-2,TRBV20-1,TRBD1,SARQGQGGYT
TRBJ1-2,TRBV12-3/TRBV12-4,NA,ASRPGTATNYGYT
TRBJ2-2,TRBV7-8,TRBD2,ASSSPPSGSYTGELF
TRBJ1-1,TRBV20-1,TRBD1,SARARQGRNTEAF
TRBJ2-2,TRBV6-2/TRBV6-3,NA,ASTQSQGHGELF
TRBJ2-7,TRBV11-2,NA,ASSSLGRGLDEQY
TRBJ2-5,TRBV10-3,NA,AISASVGGQETQY
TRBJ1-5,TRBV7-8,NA,ASSLEAGGNQPQH
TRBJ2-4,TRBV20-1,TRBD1,SARGTGVAKNIQY
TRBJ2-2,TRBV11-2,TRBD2,ASSKLAGDIGELF
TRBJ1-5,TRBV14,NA,ASSLGPKQPQH
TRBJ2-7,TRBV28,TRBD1,ASSSGTGGRSEQY
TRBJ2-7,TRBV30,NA,AWSAGTDATYEQY
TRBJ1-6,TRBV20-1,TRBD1,SATPGTGGDSPLH